This T cell receptor beta chain was profiled in a study of blood T cell repertoires in COVID-19. The authors' processing: Reference gene primer amplification gave nucleated cell count estimates. Profiling relied on immunoSEQ multiplex PCR, and the TCRdb table lists in-frame clones only, not all of them. V and J calls and clone size are copied from that table; D and trimming were computed from the DNA. The data hold roughly 80,000 clones, with approximately 82% observed a single time. In germline, CDR1 is MDHEN, CDR2 SYDVKM. J gave up 4 bases and V 0 bases, and 10 bases lay outside the gene matches. This CDR3 spans 18 amino acids.

Sequencing used peripheral blood. This clonotype originated in a woman aged 60 to 75 with acute or convalescent COVID-19. J is TRBJ2-2 and V is TRBV28; 8 bases map to TRBD2. CDR3 amino acids: CASSLWASGSGSTGELFF. CDR3 nucleotides: TGTGCCAGCAGTTTATGGGCCAGCGGGAGTGGAAGCACCGGGGAGCTGTTTTTT.